One and the same sample provided the 19 T cell receptor beta chains below, sequenced in a study of Graves' ophthalmopathy and Graves' hyperthyroidism. Amplification of TCR beta CDR3 regions used RNA transcripts. The first-round RT-PCR employed HTBI primers together with the Qiagen OneStep RT-PCR kit. A multiplex PCR was then performed as the second round. TCRdb passed the multiplex PCR reads through MiXCR, listing each CDR3 protein once. The sample has 740,000 or so distinct CDR3 sequences; roughly two fifths are singletons. Sequencing was carried out using peripheral blood. Receptors originate from an adult man with Graves' ophthalmopathy.

In this sample, this clonotype turned up a few times. The chain combines TRBV4-1 with TRBJ1-2, with a possible D match to TRBD1 (6 bases). This CDR3 is built from 18 residues. V lost 0 bases, J lost 3 bases, and 20 bases lay in between. CDR1 and CDR2 from the germline V gene are MGHRA and YSYEKL. The chain's CDR3 is CASSQEPTGHRIYYGYTF. The CDR3 region has the DNA TGCGCCAGCAGCCAAGAGCCAACGGGACACCGAATATACTATGGCTACACCTTC.

This chain connects TRBV7-8 to TRBJ2-7; D remains unclear. Germline values: CDR1 SGHVS, CDR2 FQNEAQ. The V gene lost 5 bases and the J gene lost 2 bases, with 10 bases spanning the gap. The CDR3 has 13 amino acids. CDR3 sequence: CASSPNGAYEQYF. The CDR3 DNA is TGTGCCAGCAGCCCCAACGGAGCCTACGAGCAGTACTTC. The variable domain in full, completed from reference TRBV7-8 and TRBJ2-7, reads GAGVSQSPRYKVAKRGQDVALRCDPISGHVSLFWYQQALGQGPEFLTYFQNEAQLDKSGLPSDRFFAERPEGSVSTLKIQRTQQEDSAVYLCASSPNGAYEQYFGPGTRLTVT.

This clonotype was counted at least ten times. J is TRBJ1-4 and V is TRBV4-2; no clear D gene. The ends were cut back, 3 bases at V and 8 bases at J, with 7 bases in the middle. CDR1 and CDR2 (germline): LGHNA, YNFKEQ. CDR3 length: 12 residues. CDR3 nucleotides: TGTGCCAGCAGCCAGCAACAGGAAAAACTGTTTTTT. Translation: CASSQQQEKLFF.

The count of this clonotype is one. The chain couples TRBV10-2 to TRBJ1-5, with a tentative D call TRBD1 (6 bases). The CDR3 extends over 14 amino acids. The V end lost 1 base, the J end lost 14 bases, and 18 bases lay between the germline ends. Germline assignment: CDR1 WSHSY and CDR2 SAAADI. For the CDR3, the DNA is TGCGCCAGCAGTGAGTGGCAGGGGTACCGCTACGAGCATTTT. Its protein is CASSEWQGYRYEHF.

This clonotype was observed a handful of times. The J gene is TRBJ2-2, the V gene TRBV12-3 or TRBV12-4; 7 bases match TRBD1. The CDR3 is made up of 14 amino acids. With 7 bases clipped from V and 6 bases from J, the junction kept 8 bases outside the gene matches. CDR3 sequence: CASKVDRVAGELFF. Written as DNA, the CDR3 is TGTGCCAGCAAAGTAGACAGGGTGGCCGGGGAGCTGTTTTTT.

This clonotype has ten or more counts. The chain links TRBV7-9 to TRBJ2-5; TRBD1 or TRBD2 may be the D gene (5 bases each). This CDR3 comprises 13 residues. Trimming pared 1 base from V and 3 bases from J, leaving 6 bases between. Germline lookup yields CDR1 SEHNR and CDR2 FQNEAQ (reference sequence). The CDR3 reads CASSLGGKETQYF. The CDR3 DNA is TGTGCCAGCAGCTTAGGGGGGAAAGAGACCCAGTACTTC.

This clonotype appeared a few times. This sequence joins TRBV19 and TRBJ2-5; D gene unclear. Deletions cut 3 bases from V and 5 bases from J, with 22 bases between. The CDR3 covers 17 residues. Germline V gene data show CDR1 as LNHDA and CDR2 as SQIVND (reference sequence). CDR3 coding DNA: TGTGCCAGTAGTATGGATTCCTATGGGGTGTTTGGTGAGACCCAGTACTTC. The encoded protein is CASSMDSYGVFGETQYF.

This chain links TRBV6-1 with TRBJ1-5; D may be TRBD1 (5 bases). The CDR3 sequence is 16 residues long. The V gene's germline CDR1 is MNHNS and CDR2 SASEGT. V lost 6 bases and J lost 1, with 16 bases in between. CDR3 loop: CASSLAGDPSNQPQHF. The CDR3 DNA is TGTGCCAGCAGCTTGGCCGGGGACCCCAGCAATCAGCCCCAGCATTTT.

Comment on this clonotype: This CDR3 is missing its conserved last phenylalanine or tryptophan, likely due to a read error. J is TRBJ2-3 and V is TRBV13; no clear D gene. The CDR3 runs 14 residues. Per germline, CDR1 PRHDT and CDR2 FYEKMQ (reference sequence). V lost 3 bases to trimming and J lost 2 bases, with 9 bases between them. The CDR3 protein is CASSFRRYTDTQYV. CDR3 bases: TGTGCCAGCAGCTTCCGACGGTACACAGATACGCAGTATGTT.

This clonotype was observed many times. The rearrangement uses TRBV29-1 and TRBJ2-7; D not resolved. The ends were cut back, 7 bases at V and 0 bases at J, with 13 bases in the middle. The CDR3 consists of 13 residues. Germline V gene data show CDR1 as SQVTM and CDR2 as ANQGSEA. DNA for the CDR3: TGCAGCGCCGCCAGTTTCACCTCCTACGAGCAGTACTTC. It encodes CSAASFTSYEQYF.

This clonotype was detected only a few times. The V gene is TRBV5-8, the J gene TRBJ2-5, with D maybe TRBD1 (6 bases). CDR1 is SGHTS and CDR2 is YDEGEE in the germline V gene. V was pared by 1 base and J by 4 bases, with 8 bases between. The CDR3 sequence is 13 residues long. CDR3 in DNA: TGTGCCAGCAGCTTGCAGGGGCCAGAGACCCAGTACTTC. Protein sequence: CASSLQGPETQYF. Drawing the rest from reference TRBV5-8 and TRBJ2-5, the complete variable domain is EAGVTQSPTHLIKTRGQQATLRCSPISGHTSVYWYQQALGLGLQFLLWYDEGEERNRGNFPPRFSGRQFPNYSSELNVNALELEDSALYLCASSLQGPETQYFGPGTRLLVL.

V gene TRBV9 combines with J gene TRBJ2-5; 11 bases line up with TRBD1. Germline CDR1 reads SGDLS; CDR2 reads YYNGEE. The CDR3 runs 16 residues. With V trimmed by 3 bases and J by 5 bases, 9 bases remained unmatched. The CDR3 reads CASSGGGQGEWETQYF. As DNA, the CDR3 is TGTGCCAGCAGCGGTGGGGGACAGGGGGAGTGGGAGACCCAGTACTTC.

The chain recombines TRBV7-9 with TRBJ1-2; no reliable D call. The CDR3 runs to 14 residues. Germline V gene sequence: CDR1 SEHNR, CDR2 FQNEAQ (reference sequence). Trimming shortened V by 6 bases and J by 2 bases, and 13 bases separated the two germline ends. The CDR3: CASRKTGVNYGYTF. DNA of the CDR3: TGTGCCAGCAGGAAAACCGGAGTAAACTATGGCTACACCTTC.

This clonotype was seen at least ten times. This chain connects TRBV10-3 to TRBJ1-1, with D perhaps TRBD1 (5 bases). The CDR3 extends over 15 amino acids. Germline CDR1 ENHRY, CDR2 SYGVKD. Trimming left V 8 bases short and J 3 bases short, with 19 bases between. For the CDR3, the DNA is TGTGCCATCGGTACAGGCAACCCCAGGGACACTGAAGCTTTCTTT. This translates into CAIGTGNPRDTEAFF.

The rearrangement links TRBV6-2 or TRBV6-3 to TRBJ2-7, with TRBD1 identical over 10 bases. Germline lookup yields CDR1 MNHEY and CDR2 SVGEGT. The CDR3 is made up of 14 amino acids. With 5 bases clipped from V and 5 bases from J, the junction kept 6 bases outside the gene matches. CDR3 coding DNA: TGTGCCAGCAGTCCCGGGACAGGGGACGACGAGCAGTACTTC. Amino acids: CASSPGTGDDEQYF.

On this clonotype: The junction and the germline gene differ at one end; a read error may be behind it. The chain carries TRBV10-3 and TRBJ2-7; TRBD1 matches 7 bases. The CDR3 contains 14 residues. The germline V gene encodes CDR1 ENHRY and CDR2 SYGVKD. DNA for the CDR3: TGTGCCAGCAGTGGCCCGGGACAGAAGAACGAGCAGTACTTC. The encoded protein is CASSGPGQKNEQYF.

The chain joins TRBV7-2 to TRBJ2-5, with a weak D call TRBD1 (5 bases). Trimming removed 4 bases from V and 5 bases from J, with 14 bases in between. The CDR3 runs 14 residues. CDR1 is SGHTA, CDR2 FQGNSA, per germline. The CDR3 loop reads CASSYDSIHETQYF. The CDR3 bases are TGTGCCAGCAGCTACGACAGTATACACGAGACCCAGTACTTC.

The chain links TRBV29-1 to TRBJ1-2; 7 bases are shared with TRBD1. The trim removed 4 bases at V and 8 bases at J, leaving 13 bases unmatched. The CDR3 loop spans 14 amino acids. Looked up from germline, CDR1 is SQVTM and CDR2 is ANQGSEA. CDR3: CSVGEPGGAEGYTF. The CDR3 DNA reads TGCAGCGTTGGGGAGCCAGGGGGGGCTGAAGGCTACACCTTC.

Concerning this clonotype itself: Mismatch with germline at one junction end may stem from a read error. V gene TRBV20-1 combines with J gene TRBJ2-5; 9 positions match TRBD2. The CDR3 extends over 16 amino acids. The germline V gene encodes CDR1 DFQATT and CDR2 SNEGSKA (reference sequence). CDR3 sequence reads: CSARDDRGLATETRYF. The DNA of the CDR3 is TGCAGTGCTAGAGATGACCGGGGACTAGCAACAGAGACCCGGTACTTC.